Below, one T cell receptor (beta chain) is given with its context. What it binds is not known. A much larger clonotype is one base distant, so this may be a read error. Germline CDR1 reads SGHTA; CDR2 reads FQGNSA. The CDR3 is 14 residues long. The sample belongs to a study of Graves' ophthalmopathy and Graves' hyperthyroidism. Findings and limits, study-wide: Ophthalmopathy progression prediction by the model yielded a sensitivity of 60% to 71% and a specificity of about 72%. Blood also harbored most expanded thyroid clonotypes above 0.001 frequency.

Diagnosis relied on clinical symptoms, serum thyroxine, TRAb, thyroid ultrasound and orbital computed tomography. TCR beta CDR3 amplification used RNA transcripts. HTBI-primed first-round RT-PCR preceded second-round multiplex PCR. TCRdb re-called the multiplex PCR reads with MiXCR, one entry per CDR3 protein. This sample carries around 1.1 million distinct CDR3 sequences, roughly two fifths of them seen once, and the ten largest clones take 11%. This TCR was sampled from an adult man with Graves' hyperthyroidism. The chain has TRBV7-2 and TRBJ2-7, with TRBD1 as a possible D gene (6 bases). Sequenced input: peripheral blood or thyroid tissue (not recorded which). The CDR3 region is CASSLGRTGMEQCF. The CDR3 nucleotides are TGTGCCAGCAGCTTAGGAAGAACAGGGATGGAGCAGTGCTTC.